This note documents a single T cell receptor beta chain sequence. Its cognate antigen is unknown. This specimen belongs to a study of regulatory T cells in long-lasting Graves disease. Whole-study findings and limits: TRBV28, TRBJ1-2 and TRBJ2-5 were favored in persistent disease.

Germline values: CDR1 SGDLS, CDR2 YYNGEE. V shed 4 bases and J 5 bases; nucleotides not matched to a gene: 10. There are 16 residues in the CDR3. Arm-PCR with iRepertoire HTBI primers amplified the CDR3 regions for these TCR beta libraries. In the original workflow: The identification of approximately 62 TRBV and approximately 15 TRBJ segments was made across samples. TCRdb passed the multiplex PCR reads through MiXCR, listing each CDR3 protein once. TCRdb, rather than the study authors, made the V and J calls. Among roughly 500,000 distinct CDR3 sequences listed, approximately 12% were seen once. Time point in this sample: newly diagnosed GD, antithyroid drugs for less than 3 months. The TCR library was made from RNA that had been extracted from PBMCs in TRIzol. Per American Thyroid Association guidelines, Graves' disease was diagnosed. This sample was shared with a second study, whose subject was T cells in Graves' hyperthyroidism and ophthalmopathy. As that study records: HTBI primers were employed in a first-round RT-PCR of the TCR CDR3.

The source was peripheral blood mononuclear cells (PBMCs), collected at new diagnosis, from a patient treated with antithyroid drugs. The V gene is TRBV9, the J gene TRBJ2-4, with 9 bases matching TRBD1. The sequence came from a man younger than 40 with Graves disease. The CDR3 nucleotides read TGTGCCAGCAGCCTCACCCTGGACAGGGGAGAAAACATTCAGTACTTC. It codes for CASSLTLDRGENIQYF.